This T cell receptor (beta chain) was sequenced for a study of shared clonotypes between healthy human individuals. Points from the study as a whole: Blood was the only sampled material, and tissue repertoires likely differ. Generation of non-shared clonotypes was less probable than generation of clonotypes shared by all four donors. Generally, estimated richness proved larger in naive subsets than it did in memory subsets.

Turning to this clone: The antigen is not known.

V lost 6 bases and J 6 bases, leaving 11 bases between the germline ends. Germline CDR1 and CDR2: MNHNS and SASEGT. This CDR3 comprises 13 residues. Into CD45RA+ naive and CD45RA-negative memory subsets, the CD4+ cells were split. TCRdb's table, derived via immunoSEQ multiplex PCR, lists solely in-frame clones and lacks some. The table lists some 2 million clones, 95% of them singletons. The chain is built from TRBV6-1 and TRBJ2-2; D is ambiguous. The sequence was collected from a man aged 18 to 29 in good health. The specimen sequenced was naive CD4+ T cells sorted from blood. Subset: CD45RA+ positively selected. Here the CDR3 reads CASRPVPSGELFF. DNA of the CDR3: TGTGCCAGCAGGCCGGTGCCCTCCGGGGAGCTGTTTTTT.